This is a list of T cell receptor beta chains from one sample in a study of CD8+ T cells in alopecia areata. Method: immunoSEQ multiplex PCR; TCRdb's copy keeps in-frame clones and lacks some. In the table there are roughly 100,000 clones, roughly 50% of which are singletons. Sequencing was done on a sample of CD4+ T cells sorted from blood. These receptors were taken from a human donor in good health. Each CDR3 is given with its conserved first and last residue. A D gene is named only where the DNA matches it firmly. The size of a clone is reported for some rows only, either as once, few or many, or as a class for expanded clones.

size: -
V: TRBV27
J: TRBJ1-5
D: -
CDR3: CASRKTDNQPQHF
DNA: TGTGCCAGCAGAAAGACAGACAATCAGCCCCAGCATTTT

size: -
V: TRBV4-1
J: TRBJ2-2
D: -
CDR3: CASSRGQTNTGELFF
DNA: TGCGCCAGCAGCCGAGGACAGACGAACACCGGGGAGCTGTTTTTT

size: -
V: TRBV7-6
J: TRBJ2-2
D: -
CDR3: CASSLDFAGTGELFF
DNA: TGTGCCAGCAGCTTAGATTTTGCAGGGACCGGGGAGCTGTTTTTT

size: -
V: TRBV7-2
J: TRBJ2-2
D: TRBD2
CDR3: CASSFSGGDTGELFF
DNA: TGTGCCAGCAGCTTTAGCGGGGGGGACACCGGGGAGCTGTTTTTT

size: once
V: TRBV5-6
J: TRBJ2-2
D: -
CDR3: CASSLVWGPIGELFF
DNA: TGTGCCAGCAGCTTGGTGTGGGGCCCAATTGGGGAGCTGTTTTTT

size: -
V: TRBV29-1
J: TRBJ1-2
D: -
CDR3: CSVGGRYGYTF
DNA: TGCAGCGTTGGTGGACGCTATGGCTACACCTTC

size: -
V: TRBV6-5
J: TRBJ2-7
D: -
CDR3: CARWRGPTYEQYF
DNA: TGTGCCAGGTGGCGGGGACCGACCTACGAGCAGTACTTC

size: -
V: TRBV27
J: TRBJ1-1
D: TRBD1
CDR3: CASSLRTGGPEAFF
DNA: TGTGCCAGCAGTTTAAGGACAGGGGGCCCGGAAGCTTTCTTT

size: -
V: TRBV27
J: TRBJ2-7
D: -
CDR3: CASSLFVGAYEQYF
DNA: TGTGCCAGCAGTTTATTTGTGGGGGCCTACGAGCAGTACTTC

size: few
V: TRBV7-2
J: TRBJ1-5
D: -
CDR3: CASSANRVGNQPQHF
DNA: TGTGCCAGCAGCGCAAACAGGGTCGGCAATCAGCCCCAGCATTTT

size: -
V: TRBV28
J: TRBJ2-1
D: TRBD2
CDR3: CASSCPLTRGGSVCSYNEQFF
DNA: TGTGCCAGCAGTTGCCCGTTGACGCGGGGGGGCTCGGTCTGTTCCTACAATGAGCAGTTCTTC

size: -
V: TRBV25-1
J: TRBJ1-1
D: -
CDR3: CASSLPLEYAEAFF
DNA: TGTGCCAGCAGCCTACCGCTAGAATATGCTGAAGCTTTCTTT

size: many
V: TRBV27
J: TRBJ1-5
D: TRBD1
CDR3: CATQRGGGGGQPQHF
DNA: TGTGCCACCCAAAGAGGAGGGGGCGGGGGTCAGCCCCAGCATTTT

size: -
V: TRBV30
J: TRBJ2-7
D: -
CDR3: CAWRVRGGTYEQYF
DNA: TGTGCCTGGAGGGTCCGAGGAGGGACCTACGAGCAGTACTTC

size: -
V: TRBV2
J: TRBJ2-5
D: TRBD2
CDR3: CASSLGGGQETQYF
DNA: TGTGCCAGCTCCCTGGGGGGGGGCCAAGAGACCCAGTACTTC

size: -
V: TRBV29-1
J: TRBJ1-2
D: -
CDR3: CSAGSTAGYGYTF
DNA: TGCAGCGCTGGGTCTACAGCCGGCTATGGCTACACCTTC

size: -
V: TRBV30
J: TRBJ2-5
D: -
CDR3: CAWSPGVDKTQYF
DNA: TGTGCCTGGAGCCCGGGAGTTGATAAGACCCAGTACTTC

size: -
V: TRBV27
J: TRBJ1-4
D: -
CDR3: CASRSESNLFF
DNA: TGTGCCAGCAGATCAGAAAGTAACCTCTTCTTT

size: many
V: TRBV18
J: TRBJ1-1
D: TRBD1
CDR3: CASSPAVPGGNTEAFF
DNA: TGTGCCAGCTCACCAGCAGTACCAGGGGGCAACACTGAAGCTTTCTTT

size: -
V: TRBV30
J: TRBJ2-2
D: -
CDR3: CAWRDPTWVVGTGELFF
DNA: TGTGCCTGGAGGGACCCCACTTGGGTGGTGGGCACCGGGGAGCTGTTTTTT

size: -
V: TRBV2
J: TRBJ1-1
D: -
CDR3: CASSLAGNTEAFF
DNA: TGTGCCAGCAGTCTTGCGGGGAACACTGAAGCTTTCTTT

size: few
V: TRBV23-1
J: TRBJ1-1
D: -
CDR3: CASSQGEAFF
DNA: TGCGCCAGCAGTCAGGGGGAAGCTTTCTTT

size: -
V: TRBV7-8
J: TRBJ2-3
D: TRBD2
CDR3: CASSRGLADGTDTQYF
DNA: TGTGCCAGCAGCAGGGGACTAGCGGATGGCACAGATACGCAGTATTTT

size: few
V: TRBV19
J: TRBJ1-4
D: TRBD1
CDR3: CASSGTGGGKLFF
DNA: TGTGCCAGCTCCGGGACAGGGGGCGGAAAACTGTTTTTT

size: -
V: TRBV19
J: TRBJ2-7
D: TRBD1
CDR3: CASSSSGTGSYEQYF
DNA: TGTGCCAGTAGTTCCTCCGGGACAGGGTCCTACGAGCAGTACTTC

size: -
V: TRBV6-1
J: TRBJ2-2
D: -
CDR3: CASSARRVMNTGELFF
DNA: TGTGCCAGCAGTGCTAGGAGGGTGATGAACACCGGGGAGCTGTTTTTT

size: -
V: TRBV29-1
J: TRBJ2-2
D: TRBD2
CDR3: CSVLGTSITGELFF
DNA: TGCAGCGTGCTCGGGACTAGCATCACCGGGGAGCTGTTTTTT

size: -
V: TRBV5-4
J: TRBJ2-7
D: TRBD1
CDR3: CASSLWQGDEQYF
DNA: TGTGCCAGCAGCTTGTGGCAGGGGGACGAGCAGTACTTC

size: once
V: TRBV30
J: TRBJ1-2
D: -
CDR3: CAWSGGYGYTF
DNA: TGTGCCTGGAGTGGCGGGTATGGCTACACCTTC

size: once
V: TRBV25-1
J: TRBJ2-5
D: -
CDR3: CASSAREGETQYF
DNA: TGTGCCAGCAGTGCCCGAGAGGGGGAGACCCAGTACTTC

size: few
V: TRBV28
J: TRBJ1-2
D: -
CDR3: CASSLRLTSYGYTF
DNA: TGTGCCAGCAGTTTGAGGCTTACTTCTTATGGCTACACCTTC

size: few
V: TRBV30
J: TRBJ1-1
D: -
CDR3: CAWSVQVGTEAFF
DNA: TGTGCCTGGAGTGTACAGGTGGGCACTGAAGCTTTCTTT

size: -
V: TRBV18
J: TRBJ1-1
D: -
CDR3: CASSPGLYPGGAGTEAFF
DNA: TGTGCCAGCTCACCAGGTTTATACCCCGGGGGCGCGGGCACTGAAGCTTTCTTT

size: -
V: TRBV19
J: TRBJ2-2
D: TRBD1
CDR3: CASYPRDRGRYTGELFF
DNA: TGTGCCAGTTACCCCCGGGACAGGGGGCGATATACCGGGGAGCTGTTTTTT

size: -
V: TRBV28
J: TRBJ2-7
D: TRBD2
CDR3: CASTRGGYEQYF
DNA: TGTGCCAGCACCCGGGGGGGATACGAGCAGTACTTC

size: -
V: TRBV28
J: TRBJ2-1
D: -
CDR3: CASTGAFSYNEQFF
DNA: TGTGCCAGCACGGGGGCCTTCTCCTACAATGAGCAGTTCTTC

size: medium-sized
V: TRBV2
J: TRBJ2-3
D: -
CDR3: CASKGDADTQYF
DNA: TGTGCCAGCAAGGGAGATGCAGATACGCAGTATTTT

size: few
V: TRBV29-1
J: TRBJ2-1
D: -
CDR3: CSVRGGQGHNEQFF
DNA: TGCAGCGTCCGGGGGGGACAGGGACACAATGAGCAGTTCTTC

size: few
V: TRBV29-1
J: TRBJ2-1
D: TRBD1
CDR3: CSVGQGAGEQFF
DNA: TGCAGCGTTGGACAGGGGGCCGGTGAGCAGTTCTTC

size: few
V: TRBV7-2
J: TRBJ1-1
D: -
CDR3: CASSPRQGFAFTEAFF
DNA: TGTGCCAGCAGCCCCCGGCAGGGTTTCGCCTTCACTGAAGCTTTCTTT

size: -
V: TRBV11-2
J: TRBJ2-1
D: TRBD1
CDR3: CASSSGQAYNEQFF
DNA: TGTGCCAGCAGTTCGGGACAGGCGTACAATGAGCAGTTCTTC

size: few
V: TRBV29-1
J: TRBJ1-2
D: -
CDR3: CSVVEGNYGYTF
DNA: TGCAGCGTTGTCGAGGGGAACTATGGCTACACCTTC

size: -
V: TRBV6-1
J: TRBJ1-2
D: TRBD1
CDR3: CASVGQAHYGYTF
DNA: TGTGCCAGCGTCGGACAGGCACACTATGGCTACACCTTC

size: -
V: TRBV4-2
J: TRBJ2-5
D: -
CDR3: CASSQDHVGETQYF
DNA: TGTGCCAGCAGCCAAGATCACGTAGGAGAGACCCAGTACTTC

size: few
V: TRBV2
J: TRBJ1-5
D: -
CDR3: CASTWTENQPQHF
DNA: TGTGCCAGCACTTGGACTGAGAATCAGCCCCAGCATTTT

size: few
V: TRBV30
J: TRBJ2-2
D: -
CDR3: CAWRGTRGGGELFF
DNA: TGTGCCTGGAGGGGGACCCGAGGAGGCGGGGAGCTGTTTTTT

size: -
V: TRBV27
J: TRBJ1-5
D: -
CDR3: CASSLSVGGAGQPQHF
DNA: TGTGCCAGCAGTTTATCGGTCGGGGGCGCGGGTCAGCCCCAGCATTTT

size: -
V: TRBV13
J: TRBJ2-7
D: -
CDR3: CASSYGRVTTYEQYF
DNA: TGTGCCAGCAGCTACGGTAGAGTTACAACCTACGAGCAGTACTTC

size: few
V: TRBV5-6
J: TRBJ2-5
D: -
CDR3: CASSLGDLTQYF
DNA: TGTGCCAGCAGCTTGGGGGACTTGACCCAGTACTTC

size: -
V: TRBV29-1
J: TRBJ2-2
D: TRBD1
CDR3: CSATGTGGFGELFF
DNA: TGCAGCGCAACCGGGACAGGGGGCTTCGGGGAGCTGTTTTTT

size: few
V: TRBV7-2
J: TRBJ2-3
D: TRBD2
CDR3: CASSLGGTRRNTQYF
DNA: TGTGCCAGCAGCTTAGGAGGGACTAGAAGAAATACGCAGTATTTT

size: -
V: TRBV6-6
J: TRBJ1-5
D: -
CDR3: CASSRDSNQPQHF
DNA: TGTGCCAGCAGCCGAGATAGCAATCAGCCCCAGCATTTT

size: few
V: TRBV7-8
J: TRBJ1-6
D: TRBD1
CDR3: CASSLSPGQGDSPLHF
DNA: TGTGCCAGCAGCTTGTCCCCGGGACAGGGGGATTCACCCCTCCACTTT